This section outlines one TCR beta chain sequence together with its context. Other DNA sequences in the same sample also yield this CDR3. The data were obtained in a study of control samples from healthy donors and cancer patients. Clones were read by immunoSEQ multiplex PCR, and TCRdb kept only the in-frame ones, dropping some. The sample contains roughly 95,000 clones, roughly nine tenths of which appear only once. The TCR sequence derives from a woman in her twenties or thirties in good health. The specimen sequenced was blood.

The CDR3 coding sequence is TGTGCCAGCAGCTTTTCTCCAGGGACTGAAGCTTTCTTT. Its protein product is CASSFSPGTEAFF. The V call is TRBV7-9, the J call TRBJ1-1, with D possibly matching TRBD1 (5 bases). CDR3 length: 13 residues. Trimming cost V 3 bases and J 5 bases, with 10 bases left between them. The germline V gene encodes CDR1 SEHNR and CDR2 FQNEAQ (reference sequence).